The rows below give T cell receptor beta chains drawn from one sample of a study of blood T cells in healthy people across ages. TCRdb recomputed calls from the 5' RACE reads with MiXCR, one row per CDR3 protein. The sample records about 580,000 distinct CDR3 sequences, less than 60% being singletons. The sequenced sample was blood. These receptors were obtained from an elderly man in good health. Both conserved end residues are part of each CDR3. A D gene is named only where the DNA matches it firmly. Size is stated for part of the rows, as once, few or many counts, or as a class when the clone is expanded.

D gene	V gene	J gene	clone size	CDR3 protein	CDR3 DNA
-	TRBV4-1	TRBJ1-4	-	CASSQGLGSINEKLFF	TGCGCCAGCAGCCAAGGCCTAGGGAGTATTAATGAAAAACTGTTTTTT
TRBD2	TRBV6-6	TRBJ2-2	few	CASMRAGGNTGELFF	TGTGCCAGCATGAGGGCGGGAGGCAACACCGGGGAGCTGTTTTTT
TRBD1	TRBV20-1	TRBJ1-1	few	CSARDRQGRTEAFF	TGCAGTGCTAGAGATCGACAGGGGAGGACTGAAGCTTTCTTT
TRBD2	TRBV28	TRBJ2-4	-	CASSPLAGTPQNIQYF	TGTGCCAGCAGTCCCTTAGCGGGAACCCCCCAAAACATTCAGTACTTC
TRBD2	TRBV5-4	TRBJ2-3	-	CASSPSTSSTTDTQYF	TGTGCCAGCAGCCCCTCGACTAGCTCGACCACAGATACGCAGTATTTT
TRBD2	TRBV30	TRBJ2-7	-	CAWSSLAGTEQYF	TGTGCCTGGAGTTCACTAGCGGGAACCGAGCAGTACTTC
TRBD1	TRBV3-1	TRBJ2-7	-	CAGRYRDRGPYEQYF	TGTGCCGGCAGATACAGGGACAGGGGACCGTACGAGCAGTACTTC
-	TRBV27	TRBJ2-7	-	CASSSTNNKQYF	TGTGCCAGCAGTTCTACTAACAACAAGCAGTACTTC
TRBD1	TRBV20-1	TRBJ2-1	many	CSAWAGTDYNEQFF	TGCAGTGCTTGGGCCGGGACAGACTACAATGAGCAGTTCTTC
-	TRBV7-2	TRBJ2-7	-	CASSFRPSRMGRGRGYEQYF	TGTGCCAGCAGCTTCAGGCCCTCACGGATGGGCAGGGGGAGGGGCTACGAGCAGTACTTC
-	TRBV12-3/TRBV12-4	TRBJ2-3	-	CASSYRRMGTDTQYF	TGTGCCAGCAGCTATCGAAGGATGGGGACAGATACGCAGTATTTT
-	TRBV7-9	TRBJ2-5	-	CAEASKEGETQYF	TGTGCCGAAGCGTCGAAGGAAGGGGAGACCCAGTACTTC
-	TRBV29-1	TRBJ2-1	-	CSVVMGNNEQFF	TGCAGTGTTGTGATGGGGAACAATGAGCAGTTCTTC
TRBD2	TRBV7-6	TRBJ2-7	-	CTSSLGGTSFYEQYF	TGTACCAGCAGCTTAGGGGGGACTAGCTTCTACGAGCAGTACTTC
-	TRBV20-1	TRBJ2-7	-	CSARRTGRSYEQYF	TGCAGTGCTAGACGGACGGGACGTAGCTACGAGCAGTACTTC
TRBD1	TRBV4-2	TRBJ1-2	-	CASSAAGAGTGGDYGYTF	TGTGCCAGCAGCGCGGCAGGAGCCGGGACAGGGGGCGACTATGGCTACACCTTC
-	TRBV20-1	TRBJ2-5	many	CSARESGETQYF	TGCAGTGCTAGAGAATCGGGAGAGACCCAGTACTTC
-	TRBV7-9	TRBJ2-1	-	CASSLDRRKQFF	TGTGCCAGCAGCTTAGACCGACGAAAGCAGTTCTTC
TRBD2	TRBV7-2	TRBJ2-1	-	CAGRRGGSYNEQFF	TGTGCCGGCCGTCGGGGAGGGTCCTACAATGAGCAGTTCTTC
-	TRBV6-2/TRBV6-3	TRBJ2-7	-	CASSTGRYSYEQYF	TGTGCCAGCAGTACTGGCAGGTACTCCTACGAGCAGTACTTC
TRBD1	TRBV6-6	TRBJ2-7	-	CASSYLTGEGLYEQYF	TGTGCCAGCAGTTACCTTACAGGGGAAGGCCTCTACGAGCAGTACTTC
TRBD2	TRBV24-1	TRBJ2-5	-	CATSDPTSDETQYF	TGTGCCACCAGTGATCCGACTAGCGATGAGACCCAGTACTTC
-	TRBV20-1	TRBJ2-4	-	CSAHHGGQYF	TGCAGTGCCCACCACGGCGGGCAGTACTTC
-	TRBV6-5	TRBJ1-2	many	CASSPTGVYGYTF	TGTGCCAGCAGCCCGACAGGCGTCTATGGCTACACCTTC
TRBD2	TRBV7-2	TRBJ2-7	-	CASSPGTTDYEQYF	TGTGCCAGCAGCCCAGGGACTACAGACTACGAGCAGTACTTC
-	TRBV12-3/TRBV12-4	TRBJ2-5	few	CASSSRGENQETQYF	TGTGCCAGCAGTTCTCGCGGGGAAAATCAAGAGACCCAGTACTTC
-	TRBV7-9	TRBJ2-1	-	CASSFGVTRNEQFF	TGTGCCAGCAGCTTTGGTGTGACTAGAAATGAGCAGTTCTTC
-	TRBV7-2	TRBJ2-5	few	CASSLIHGETQYF	TGTGCCAGCAGCTTAATCCACGGAGAGACCCAGTACTTC
-	TRBV29-1	TRBJ1-2	-	CSADPGSYGYTF	TGCAGCGCTGACCCAGGGTCCTATGGCTACACCTTC
TRBD1	TRBV7-9	TRBJ1-2	few	CASTSGTGVNGYTF	TGTGCCAGCACCTCCGGGACAGGGGTTAATGGCTACACCTTC
TRBD2	TRBV6-6	TRBJ2-7	many	CASSYSAGDYEQYF	TGTGCCAGCAGTTACTCGGCGGGGGACTACGAGCAGTACTTC
TRBD2	TRBV3-1	TRBJ2-5	-	CASSQGDYHPQYF	TGTGCCAGCAGCCAAGGGGACTACCACCCCCAGTACTTC
-	TRBV29-1	TRBJ2-7	-	CSVGASHEQYF	TGCAGCGTTGGGGCCAGCCACGAGCAGTACTTC
TRBD1	TRBV5-4	TRBJ2-1	-	CASTQTGLGDEQFF	TGTGCCAGCACCCAGACAGGGTTGGGGGATGAGCAGTTCTTC
-	TRBV18	TRBJ1-1	-	CASSPTAGGGTEAFF	TGTGCCAGCTCACCAACCGCCGGGGGGGGCACTGAAGCTTTCTTT
-	TRBV4-2	TRBJ2-2	-	CASSQEGAGSNTEELFF	TGTGCCAGCAGCCAAGAAGGGGCGGGGTCGAACACCGAGGAGCTGTTTTTT
TRBD2	TRBV12-3/TRBV12-4	TRBJ2-1	-	CASRITSDSYNEQFF	TGTGCCAGCAGGATCACTAGCGACTCCTACAATGAGCAGTTCTTC
-	TRBV7-2	TRBJ2-1	-	CASSLITEKQFF	TGTGCCAGCAGCTTAATTACAGAAAAGCAGTTCTTC
TRBD1	TRBV5-1	TRBJ2-7	-	CASSRDRERYEQYF	TGCGCCAGCAGCAGGGACAGGGAGAGATACGAGCAGTACTTC
TRBD1	TRBV15	TRBJ2-7	-	CVTSRGGTGYEQYF	TGTGTCACCAGCAGAGGGGGGACAGGGTACGAGCAGTACTTC
-	TRBV20-1	TRBJ2-7	-	CSATGEGSLYEQYF	TGCAGTGCTACAGGGGAAGGTTCCCTTTACGAGCAGTACTTC
-	TRBV7-8	TRBJ2-5	-	CASSPQWTRSPGEQYF	TGTGCCAGCAGCCCTCAATGGACCAGATCCCCGGGGGAGCAGTACTTC
TRBD1	TRBV20-1	TRBJ1-4	once	CSARAMTGSNEKLFF	TGCAGTGCTAGGGCCATGACAGGGAGTAATGAAAAACTGTTTTTT
-	TRBV7-9	TRBJ2-5	-	CASTTTEGRETQYF	TGTGCCAGCACCACCACCGAGGGCCGGGAGACCCAGTACTTC
TRBD2	TRBV6-6	TRBJ2-3	-	CASSPGLAPLGTQYF	TGTGCCAGCAGTCCAGGACTAGCGCCTCTAGGGACGCAGTATTTT
-	TRBV7-9	TRBJ2-2	many	CASSPQTGNTGELFF	TGTGCCAGCAGCCCCCAGACAGGGAACACCGGGGAGCTGTTTTTT
TRBD1	TRBV5-1	TRBJ2-1	-	CASSTSPGQGEGQFF	TGTGCCAGCAGCACCTCTCCGGGACAGGGAGAAGGGCAGTTCTTC
-	TRBV30	TRBJ2-3	-	CAWSVEYTQYF	TGTGCCTGGAGTGTCGAGTACACGCAGTATTTT
TRBD2	TRBV7-8	TRBJ2-7	once	CASSPVGLAGFYEQYF	TGTGCCAGCAGTCCTGTTGGACTAGCGGGATTCTACGAGCAGTACTTC
-	TRBV6-6	TRBJ2-4	-	CASSYSLKQGGIQYF	TGTGCCAGCAGTTACTCGCTTAAGCAGGGAGGCATTCAGTACTTC
TRBD1	TRBV6-2/TRBV6-3	TRBJ2-6	-	CASSTGDSGANVLTF	TGTGCCAGCAGTACAGGGGATTCTGGGGCCAACGTCCTGACTTTC
-	TRBV20-1	TRBJ2-1	-	CSARVAWGQFF	TGCAGTGCTAGGGTGGCCTGGGGGCAGTTCTTC
-	TRBV7-2	TRBJ2-5	-	CASSLARWGAQETQYF	TGTGCCAGCAGCTTAGCCCGTTGGGGGGCCCAAGAGACCCAGTACTTC
-	TRBV12-3/TRBV12-4	TRBJ2-2	once	CASSFSGTHNTGELFF	TGTGCCAGCAGTTTTAGCGGAACCCACAACACCGGGGAGCTGTTTTTT
-	TRBV6-5	TRBJ2-1	many	CASKKSSYNEQFF	TGTGCCAGCAAGAAGAGCTCCTACAATGAGCAGTTCTTC
-	TRBV12-3/TRBV12-4	TRBJ2-7	-	CASSRLTYEQYF	TGTGCCAGCAGCCGCCTTACCTACGAGCAGTACTTC
TRBD1	TRBV4-1	TRBJ2-7	-	CASSQGAGTGQYEQYF	TGCGCCAGCAGCCAGGGCGCCGGGACAGGGCAATACGAGCAGTACTTC
TRBD1	TRBV20-1	TRBJ2-5	-	CSATTGVETQYF	TGCAGTGCTACAACAGGGGTAGAGACCCAGTACTTC